The 8 T cell receptor beta chains in this list originate from one sample, sequenced in a study of blood T cells in healthy people across ages. Primed by a sample-barcoded 5' primer and a J-beta primer mix, a second PCR proceeded for roughly 6 to 12 cycles. TCRdb re-analysed the 5' RACE reads in MiXCR, keeping a single row per CDR3 protein. The table includes roughly 930,000 distinct CDR3 sequences, roughly 50% detected once. Source material: blood. Receptor source: a young man in good health.

This sequence joins TRBV7-9 and TRBJ2-1; 7 bases are a match to TRBD2. V shed 2 bases and J 7 bases; nucleotides not matched to a gene: 8. Germline CDR1 and CDR2: SEHNR and FQNEAQ (reference sequence). This CDR3 spans 15 amino acids. This chain's CDR3 is CASSLWGEGQNEQFF. Written as DNA, the CDR3 is TGTGCCAGCAGCTTATGGGGGGAGGGCCAGAATGAGCAGTTCTTC. The variable domain in full, with the rest retrieved from reference TRBV7-9 and TRBJ2-1, is DTGVSQNPRHKITKRGQNVTFRCDPISEHNRLYWYRQTLGQGPEFLTYFQNEAQLEKSRLLSDRFSAERPKGSFSTLEIQRTEQGDSAMYLCASSLWGEGQNEQFFGPGTRLTVL.

This clonotype appeared once. CDR3 protein: CATFTLELEQYF. The CDR3 DNA reads TGTGCCACCTTCACCCTAGAGCTTGAGCAGTACTTC. The J gene is TRBJ2-5, the V gene TRBV7-9; D is undetermined. The CDR3 has 12 amino acids. Germline V gene lookup returns CDR1 SEHNR and CDR2 FQNEAQ (reference sequence). Trimming removed 10 bases at V and 11 bases at J, with 20 bases between.

The gene calls are TRBV7-2 and TRBJ2-1; D is perhaps TRBD2 (6 bases). The germline V gene has CDR1 SGHTA and CDR2 FQGNSA. V was clipped by 0 bases and J by 5 bases, with 14 bases between them. The CDR3 has 16 amino acids. The CDR3: CASSLARAGSHNEQFF. CDR3 sequence (DNA): TGTGCCAGCAGCTTAGCGCGGGCGGGGAGCCACAATGAGCAGTTCTTC. The full variable domain, in which reference TRBV7-2 and TRBJ2-1 provide the parts outside the CDR3, is GAGVSQSPSNKVTEKGKDVELRCDPISGHTALYWYRQSLGQGLEFLIYFQGNSAPDKSGLPSDRFSAERTGGSVSTLTIQRTQQEDSAVYLCASSLARAGSHNEQFFGPGTRLTVL.

The gene calls are TRBV6-1 and TRBJ2-7; tentative D call: TRBD2 (6 bases). Trimming took 10 bases from V and 7 from J, leaving 17 bases between them. Germline lookup yields CDR1 MNHNS and CDR2 SASEGT. The CDR3 is 12 residues long. This chain's CDR3 is CATGTPNKEQYF. The CDR3, as DNA: TGTGCCACCGGGACTCCTAATAAGGAGCAGTACTTC.

The gene calls are TRBV20-1 and TRBJ2-5; 9 nucleotides line up with TRBD1. V shed 4 bases and J 11 bases; nucleotides not matched to a gene: 14. CDR1 DFQATT and CDR2 SNEGSKA come from the germline V gene (reference sequence). The CDR3 consists of 14 residues. The DNA for the CDR3 is TGCAGTGCTACCAAAGGGGGACAGGGTATGGAGCAGTACTTC. This translates into CSATKGGQGMEQYF.

This clonotype appeared many times. The chain employs TRBV10-3 and TRBJ2-3; 10 bases match TRBD1. CDR3 size: 14 residues. J lost 4 bases, V lost 9 bases, and 7 bases had no gene match. Germline V CDR1 and CDR2: ENHRY, SYGVKD. CDR3 amino acids: CAMRRTGGADTQYF. CDR3 bases: TGTGCCATGAGACGGACAGGGGGGGCAGATACGCAGTATTTT.

Remarks on this clonotype: The missing conserved phenylalanine or tryptophan at the end of this CDR3 makes a read error likely. This chain joins TRBV6-6 and TRBJ1-2; TRBD1 agrees at 10 bases. The germline V gene encodes CDR1 MNHNY and CDR2 SVGAGI (reference sequence). CDR3 length: 15 amino acids. V lost 0 bases to trimming and J lost 8 bases; unmatched junction nucleotides: 6. CDR3 DNA: TGTGCCAGCAGTTACTCGGGGACAGGGGAATCAGGCTACACCCTC. This codes for CASSYSGTGESGYTL.

This clonotype was observed at least ten times. V is TRBV6-5 and J is TRBJ2-7, with D unclear. Per the germline V gene, CDR1 is MNHEY and CDR2 is SVGAGI. There are 12 residues in the CDR3. Trimming removed 4 bases at V and 7 bases at J, with 11 bases between. CDR3 protein: CASSLGRSEQYF. CDR3 DNA sequence: TGTGCCAGCAGTTTAGGCAGGTCAGAGCAGTACTTC.